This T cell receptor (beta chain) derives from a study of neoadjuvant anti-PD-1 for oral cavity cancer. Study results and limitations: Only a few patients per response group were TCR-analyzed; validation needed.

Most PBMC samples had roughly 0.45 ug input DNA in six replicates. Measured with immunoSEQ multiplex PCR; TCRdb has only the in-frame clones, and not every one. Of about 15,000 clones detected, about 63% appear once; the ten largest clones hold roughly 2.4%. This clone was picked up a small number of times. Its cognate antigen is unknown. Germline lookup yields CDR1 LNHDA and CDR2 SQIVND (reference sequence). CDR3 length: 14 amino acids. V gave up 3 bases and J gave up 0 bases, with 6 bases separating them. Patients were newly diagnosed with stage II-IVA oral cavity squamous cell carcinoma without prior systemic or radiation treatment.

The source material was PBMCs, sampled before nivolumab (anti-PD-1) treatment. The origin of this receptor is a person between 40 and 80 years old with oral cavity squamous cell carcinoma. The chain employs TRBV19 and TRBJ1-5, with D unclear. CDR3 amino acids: CASSIQNSNQPQHF. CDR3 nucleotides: TGTGCCAGTAGTATTCAGAATAGCAATCAGCCCCAGCATTTT.